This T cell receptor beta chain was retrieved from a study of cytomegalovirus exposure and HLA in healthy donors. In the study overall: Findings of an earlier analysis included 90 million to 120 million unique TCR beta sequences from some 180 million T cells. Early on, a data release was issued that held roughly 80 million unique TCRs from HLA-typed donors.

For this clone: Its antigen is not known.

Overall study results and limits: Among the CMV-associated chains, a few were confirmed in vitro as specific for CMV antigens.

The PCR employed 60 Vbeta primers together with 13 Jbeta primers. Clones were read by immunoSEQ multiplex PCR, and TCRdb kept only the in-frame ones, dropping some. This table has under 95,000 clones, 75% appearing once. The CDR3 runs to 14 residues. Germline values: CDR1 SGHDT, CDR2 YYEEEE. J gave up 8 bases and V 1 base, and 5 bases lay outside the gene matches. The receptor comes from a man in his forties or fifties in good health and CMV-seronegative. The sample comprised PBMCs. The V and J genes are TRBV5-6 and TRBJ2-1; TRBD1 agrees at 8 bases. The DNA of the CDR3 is TGTGCCAGCAGCTTGATTGGACAGGGCGATGAGCAGTTCTTC. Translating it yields CASSLIGQGDEQFF.